The 12 T cell receptor beta chains listed next were all sequenced from one sample in a study of blood T cell repertoires in COVID-19. Sequencing was performed with immunoSEQ multiplex PCR; in TCRdb, only in-frame clones are kept and a portion is missing. The data contain 200,000 or so clones, roughly 80% of them singletons. Material: peripheral blood. These receptors came from a woman over 75 with acute or convalescent COVID-19.

The chain combines TRBV6-2 or TRBV6-3 with TRBJ2-2; 7 nucleotides match TRBD1. The CDR3 runs to 16 residues. Germline V gene data show CDR1 as MNHEY and CDR2 as SVGEGT. Losses at the gene ends were 2 bases for V and 5 bases for J; bases not matched to a gene: 8. This CDR3 is CASSYEDRVVTGELFF. For the CDR3, the DNA is TGTGCCAGCAGTTACGAAGACAGGGTTGTAACCGGGGAGCTGTTTTTT.

The chain couples TRBV28 to TRBJ2-7; 13 bases are shared with TRBD2. V shed 3 bases and J 4 bases; nucleotides not matched to a gene: 9. The germline gives CDR1 MDHEN, CDR2 SYDVKM. The CDR3 runs 17 residues. CDR3 amino acids: CASSFVGLAGEVYEQYF. The CDR3 nucleotides read TGTGCCAGCAGTTTTGTTGGACTAGCGGGAGAGGTATACGAGCAGTACTTC.

The chain has TRBV4-2 and TRBJ2-5; 14 positions agree with TRBD2. Germline loops: CDR1 LGHNA, CDR2 YNFKEQ. CDR3 length: 18 residues. V lost 4 bases to trimming and J lost 5 bases; unmatched junction nucleotides: 12. The CDR3 bases are TGTGCCAGCAGCCCCGACCGACTAGCGGGGGGGTTAGGGGAGACCCAGTACTTC. Protein: CASSPDRLAGGLGETQYF.

This chain uses TRBV6-5 with TRBJ2-3, with 8 bases aligning to TRBD1. The CDR3 length is 14 residues. Trimming removed 6 bases from V and 1 base from J; junction bases left unmatched: 3. Germline V CDR1 and CDR2: MNHEY, SVGAGI. The CDR3 nucleotides are TGTGCCAGCAGACCAGGGGGCGGCACAGATACGCAGTATTTT. Its translation is CASRPGGGTDTQYF.

The chain is built from TRBV3-1 (or the pseudogene TRBV3-2) and TRBJ1-2; D remains ambiguous. Germline loops: CDR1 LGHDT, CDR2 YNNKEL (reference sequence). The CDR3 spans 12 residues. V was shortened by 2 bases and J by 8 bases, with 9 bases between the two germline ends. The CDR3 sequence is CASSQRGFGYTF. The CDR3 DNA follows: TGTGCCAGCAGCCAAAGAGGGTTCGGCTACACCTTC.

This clone was recorded only once. The CDR3 DNA reads TGTGCCAGCTCACTTTTGGACAGGCAAGCCATATATTTT. This codes for CASSLLDRQAIYF. This chain connects TRBV18 to TRBJ1-3; 7 bases map to TRBD1. Germline loops: CDR1 KGHSH, CDR2 LQKENI. The CDR3 spans 13 residues. V trimming: 4 bases; J trimming: 11 bases; junction bases outside the gene matches: 8.

The V call is TRBV14, the J call TRBJ1-5, with D unclear. The germline V and J ends were trimmed by 3 bases and 11 bases, with 11 bases remaining between them. The CDR3 is 12 residues long. Germline V gene sequence: CDR1 SGHDN, CDR2 FVKESK. CDR3 in DNA: TGTGCCAGCAGCCACCGAGGGAGTGCCCAGCATTTT. Encoded protein: CASSHRGSAQHF. Full variable domain (remainder filled in from reference TRBV14 and TRBJ1-5): EAGVTQFPSHSVIEKGQTVTLRCDPISGHDNLYWYRRVMGKEIKFLLHFVKESKQDESGMPNNRFLAERTGGTYSTLKVQPAELEDSGVYFCASSHRGSAQHFGDGTRLSIL.

This clone has only one observation. The chain employs TRBV3-1 (or the pseudogene TRBV3-2) and TRBJ2-5, with 9 nucleotides matching TRBD1. The CDR3 runs 13 residues. J was trimmed by 5 bases and V by 4 bases; bases with no gene match: 2. Germline V CDR1 and CDR2: LGHDT, YNNKEL (reference sequence). CDR3 residues: CASSRDREETQYF. The CDR3 bases are TGTGCCAGCAGCCGGGACAGGGAGGAGACCCAGTACTTC.

J is TRBJ2-1 and V is TRBV7-2, with 10 bases aligning to TRBD1. Germline V CDR1 and CDR2: SGHTA, FQGNSA. V was clipped by 0 bases and J by 7 bases; unmatched bases: 0. The CDR3 totals 14 residues. The CDR3 here is CASSLAGQGNEQFF. Here the CDR3 DNA reads TGTGCCAGCAGCTTAGCGGGACAGGGGAATGAGCAGTTCTTC.

The chain combines TRBV11-1 with TRBJ2-7, with a possible D match to TRBD2 (5 bases). Germline assignment: CDR1 SGHAT and CDR2 FQDESV (reference sequence). V lost 2 bases and J lost 3, with 8 bases in between. The CDR3 is 13 residues long. The CDR3 reads CASSLHGDYEQYF. The CDR3 nucleotides read TGTGCCAGCAGCTTACACGGGGACTACGAGCAGTACTTC.

This rearrangement joins TRBV11-3 to TRBJ2-6; D possibly corresponds to TRBD1 (5 bases). Deletions cut 5 bases from V and 0 bases from J, with 17 bases between. Germline loops: CDR1 SGHNT, CDR2 YENEEA. The CDR3 has 18 residues. The CDR3 spells CASSQGYSSNSGANVLTF. For the CDR3, the DNA is TGTGCCAGCAGCCAGGGCTACAGCAGTAACTCTGGGGCCAACGTCCTGACTTTC.

The chain combines TRBV3-1 (or the pseudogene TRBV3-2) with TRBJ2-7; tentative D call: TRBD1 (6 bases). The CDR3 sequence is 15 residues long. Germline assignment: CDR1 LGHDT and CDR2 YNNKEL (reference sequence). V dropped 1 base and J dropped 1 base, with 11 bases sitting between them. The CDR3 DNA sequence: TGTGCCAGCAGCCAAGGGAGGACAGCTTCCTACGAGCAGTACTTC. This encodes CASSQGRTASYEQYF.